This entry describes one T cell receptor (beta chain). What it binds is unknown. A junction boundary mismatches the germline segment, possibly from a read error. The data belong to a study of blood T cells in healthy people across ages. Study results and limitations: Long-lived donors exceeded aged donors in naive CD4+ cells and diversity.

CDR3 size: 17 residues. CDR1 and CDR2 from the germline V gene are SSHAT and FNYEAQ (reference sequence). Next came a second PCR, run for roughly 6 to 11 cycles, which used a sample-barcoded 5' primer along with a J-beta primer mix. One entry per CDR3 protein, called by TCRdb with MiXCR from the 5' RACE reads. The top ten hold approximately 2.1% of the sample, which has over 1,500,000 distinct CDR3 sequences, around 50% seen once. Each sample had at least 6 million PBMCs isolated. The chain is built from TRBV7-7 and TRBJ2-5; 12 nucleotides match TRBD2. The sequencing sample was made of blood. This clonotype originated in a woman aged 40-49 years in good health. The DNA for the CDR3 is TGTGCTAGCAGCAATCCACTAGCGGGGGGCCTCCGAGAGACCCAGTACTTC. It codes for CASSNPLAGGLRETQYF.